A single sample is the source of the 15 T cell receptor beta chains below, sequenced in a study of T-cell reconstitution after alpha-beta-depleted transplantation in children. Researchers prepared the TCRbeta library using unique molecular identifiers, the study reports. TCRdb re-analysed the PCR reads in MiXCR, keeping a single row per CDR3 protein. The table lists 500,000 to 600,000 distinct CDR3 sequences, around a third of them singletons, with approximately 2.3% in the top ten. The sequences come from PBMCs from the stem cell graft donor, collected from the stem cell graft. These receptors all come from a human donor who donated a stem cell graft to a child with aplastic anemia.

This chain connects TRBV12-3 or TRBV12-4 to TRBJ2-7, with TRBD2 identical over 8 bases. The V gene end was trimmed by 7 bases and the J gene end by 0 bases; junction bases not matched to a gene: 8. The CDR3 is 15 amino acids. Written as DNA, the CDR3 is TGTGCCAGCACCATAGCGGGGTCGAGCTCCTACGAGCAGTACTTC. This translates into CASTIAGSSSYEQYF.

V is TRBV10-3 and J is TRBJ1-2; no firm D call. The V gene lost 1 base and the J gene lost 3 bases, with 9 bases spanning the gap. The CDR3 is 14 amino acids. Germline CDR1 reads ENHRY; CDR2 reads SYGVKD. This chain's CDR3 is CAISEFDGDYGYTF. The CDR3 coding sequence is TGTGCCATCAGTGAGTTTGACGGGGACTATGGCTACACCTTC.

The CDR3 spells CASSGSLAGAPGEQYF. The CDR3 bases are TGTGCCAGCAGCGGCTCTCTAGCGGGGGCCCCTGGGGAGCAGTACTTC. This rearrangement joins TRBV28 to TRBJ2-7, with 10 positions matching TRBD2. The CDR3 contains 16 residues. Germline CDR1 and CDR2: MDHEN and SYDVKM. The V and J ends lost 6 bases and 7 bases, in that order; junction bases with no gene match: 15. The whole variable domain, remainder taken from reference TRBV28 and TRBJ2-7, is DVKVTQSSRYLVKRTGEKVFLECVQDMDHENMFWYRQDPGLGLRLIYFSYDVKMKEKGDIPEGYSVSREKKERFSLILESASTNQTSMYLCASSGSLAGAPGEQYFGPGTRLTVT.

Note on this clonotype: The junction and the germline gene differ at one end; a read error may be behind it. The chain combines TRBV30 with TRBJ1-3, with D possibly being TRBD1 (6 bases). CDR1 GTSNPN and CDR2 SVGIG come from the germline V gene (reference sequence). The CDR3 loop spans 15 amino acids. As DNA, the CDR3 is TGTGCCGGGAGGTACCTCAGGGGAGGTGGAAACACCATATATTTT. Encoded protein: CAGRYLRGGGNTIYF. Full variable domain (rest looked up from reference TRBV30 and TRBJ1-3): SQTIHQWPATLVQPVGSPLSLECTVEGTSNPNLYWYRQAAGRGLQLLFYSVGIGQISSEVPQNLSASRPQDRQFILSSKKLLLSDSGFYLCAGRYLRGGGNTIYFGEGSWLTVV.

The chain couples TRBV12-3 or TRBV12-4 to TRBJ2-3, with TRBD1 as a possible D gene (5 bases). This CDR3 has 15 amino acids. V gave up 5 bases and J gave up 1 base, with 13 bases separating them. CDR3 region: CASSASGIGTDTQYF. CDR3 DNA: TGTGCCAGCAGTGCCTCAGGGATAGGCACAGATACGCAGTATTTT.

In its sample, this clonotype was seen a few times. The chain recombines TRBV7-2 with TRBJ2-5, with 13 bases aligning to TRBD2. Germline CDR1 and CDR2: SGHTA and FQGNSA. The trim removed 5 bases at V and 5 bases at J, leaving 5 bases unmatched. The CDR3 has 15 residues. The CDR3 sequence: CASSKGLAGLETQYF. The CDR3 DNA follows: TGTGCCAGCAGCAAGGGACTAGCGGGATTGGAGACCCAGTACTTC. The full variable domain, rest sourced from reference TRBV7-2 and TRBJ2-5, is GAGVSQSPSNKVTEKGKDVELRCDPISGHTALYWYRQSLGQGLEFLIYFQGNSAPDKSGLPSDRFSAERTGGSVSTLTIQRTQQEDSAVYLCASSKGLAGLETQYFGPGTRLLVL.

This clonotype has more than one count but fewer than ten. V is TRBV5-6 and J is TRBJ2-1; TRBD2 matches at 7 bases. V shed 2 bases, J shed 7 bases, and the junction held 9 bases outside the gene matches. Germline V CDR1 and CDR2: SGHDT, YYEEEE. The CDR3 totals 15 residues. CDR3 residues: CASSFLGLGKNEQFF. DNA for the CDR3: TGTGCCAGCAGCTTCCTAGGACTAGGAAAAAATGAGCAGTTCTTC.

The V and J genes are TRBV28 and TRBJ2-7; 10 nucleotides align to TRBD1. The V gene end was trimmed by 6 bases and the J gene end by 3 bases; junction bases not matched to a gene: 2. The CDR3 loop spans 13 amino acids. The germline gives CDR1 MDHEN, CDR2 SYDVKM. The CDR3 region has the DNA TGTGCCAGCAGGGGACAGGGGATCTACGAGCAGTACTTC. It specifies CASRGQGIYEQYF.

V gene TRBV6-2 or TRBV6-3 combines with J gene TRBJ1-2, with 9 bases lining up with TRBD1. V shed 7 bases, J shed 8 bases, and the junction held 11 bases outside the gene matches. Germline CDR1 and CDR2: MNHEY and SVGEGT. The CDR3 extends over 14 amino acids. DNA of the CDR3: TGTGCCAGCACCGTGGACGGGACAGGGCGAGGCTACACCTTC. Translated, it gives CASTVDGTGRGYTF.

This clonotype was picked up a small number of times. The chain joins TRBV28 to TRBJ2-1; D call uncertain. The CDR3 length is 16 residues. Trimming took 2 bases from V and 3 from J, leaving 14 bases between them. CDR1 is MDHEN and CDR2 is SYDVKM in the germline V gene. CDR3 region: CASSLERWWVYNEQFF. In nucleotides, the CDR3 is TGTGCCAGCAGTTTAGAACGGTGGTGGGTCTACAATGAGCAGTTCTTC.

The rearrangement links TRBV28 to TRBJ2-1, with 10 bases matching TRBD2. V shed 4 bases and J 6 bases; nucleotides not matched to a gene: 9. Germline lookup yields CDR1 MDHEN and CDR2 SYDVKM. CDR3 length: 16 residues. CDR3 protein: CASSSASGRKGNEQFF. DNA for the CDR3: TGTGCCAGCAGTTCGGCTAGCGGGAGAAAAGGCAATGAGCAGTTCTTC.

CDR3: CASSQDTGRTEAFF. The CDR3, as DNA: TGCGCCAGCAGCCAAGACACAGGGCGCACTGAAGCTTTCTTT. The genes are TRBV4-3 and TRBJ1-1; D is possibly TRBD1 (6 bases). V was trimmed by 0 bases and J by 4 bases, leaving 9 bases between them. The germline gives CDR1 LGHNA, CDR2 YSLEER. The CDR3 extends over 14 amino acids.

The V gene is TRBV6-2 or TRBV6-3, the J gene TRBJ1-1; possible D gene TRBD1, 5 bases. Germline V CDR1 and CDR2: MNHEY, SVGEGT. The CDR3 extends over 17 amino acids. The V end was cut by 0 bases, the J end by 6 bases, with 20 bases between. CDR3 in DNA: TGTGCCAGCAGTTACTCTCGATTAGGGGCGAGCAGCGCTGAAGCTTTCTTT. It specifies CASSYSRLGASSAEAFF.

The rearrangement joins TRBV28 to TRBJ2-3, with no clear D. The CDR3 contains 15 residues. V lost 8 bases to trimming and J lost 1 base, with 16 bases between them. Looked up from germline, CDR1 is MDHEN and CDR2 is SYDVKM. CDR3 sequence reads: CASQLESRGTDTQYF. The CDR3 nucleotides read TGTGCCAGCCAACTGGAGAGTCGAGGCACAGATACGCAGTATTTT. Filled out from reference TRBV28 and TRBJ2-3, the complete variable domain reads DVKVTQSSRYLVKRTGEKVFLECVQDMDHENMFWYRQDPGLGLRLIYFSYDVKMKEKGDIPEGYSVSREKKERFSLILESASTNQTSMYLCASQLESRGTDTQYFGPGTRLTVL.

This chain connects TRBV5-6 to TRBJ1-6; 9 bases are a match to TRBD1. Per the germline V gene, CDR1 is SGHDT and CDR2 is YYEEEE. The CDR3 extends over 14 amino acids. J lost 6 bases, V lost 4 bases, and 2 bases had no gene match. The CDR3 bases are TGTGCCAGCAGCACGGACAGGGGTAATTCACCCCTCCACTTT. Protein: CASSTDRGNSPLHF.